One and the same sample provided the 12 T cell receptor beta chains below, sequenced in a study of sequential checkpoint blockade in melanoma. Using immunoSEQ multiplex PCR, the repertoire was profiled, and TCRdb retains in-frame clones only, with some absent. The profile shows 5,500 or so clones, about two fifths of them singletons. Documented treatment: randomized to nivolumab then ipilimumab (arm A) or the reverse (arm B). The sample here was tumor tissue (inferred from file names), taken from a patient given nivolumab and ipilimumab in sequence. These receptors came from a human donor with melanoma.

This sequence joins TRBV19 and TRBJ1-4; 9 nucleotides agree with TRBD1. The junction had 7 bases not matched to a gene; V was cut back by 5 bases and J by 6 bases. Germline V CDR1 and CDR2: LNHDA, SQIVND (reference sequence). This CDR3 contains 15 residues. The CDR3 nucleotides are TGTGCCAGTAGTCTCCTCCGGGACAGGGATGAAAAACTGTTTTTT. Protein: CASSLLRDRDEKLFF.

This clone was observed a few times. V is TRBV11-3 and J is TRBJ2-1; D assignment may be TRBD1 or TRBD2 (7 bases each). Germline V gives CDR1 SGHNT, CDR2 YENEEA. The length of the CDR3 is 18 residues. Trimming shortened V by 5 bases and J by 9 bases, and 29 bases separated the two germline ends. The CDR3 protein is CASSPGTVFAGAPREQFF. In nucleotides, the CDR3 is TGTGCCAGCAGCCCCGGGACAGTCTTTGCGGGAGCTCCCCGTGAGCAGTTCTTC.

This chain links TRBV5-1 with TRBJ1-2; the match to TRBD1 covers 9 bases. V lost 0 bases, J lost 7 bases, and 4 bases stayed unmatched. Germline V gene data show CDR1 as SGHRS and CDR2 as YFSETQ. The CDR3 loop spans 14 amino acids. The CDR3 DNA follows: TGCGCCAGCAGCTTGGGGGGACAGGGCTCTGGCTACACCTTC. It encodes CASSLGGQGSGYTF.

In this sample, this clone is medium-sized. The chain is built from TRBV4-1 and TRBJ1-4, with D perhaps matching TRBD1 (6 bases). CDR1 MGHRA and CDR2 YSYEKL come from the germline V gene. The CDR3 extends over 15 amino acids. V lost 3 bases to trimming and J lost 0 bases, with 8 bases between them. The CDR3 DNA follows: TGCGCCAGCAGCCACAGGGGCTCAACTAATGAAAAACTGTTTTTT. Translation: CASSHRGSTNEKLFF.

This clone was seen a few times. The CDR3 is CASSLFPRDRNTEAFF. CDR3 in DNA: TGTGCCAGCAGCTTATTTCCGCGGGACAGGAACACTGAAGCTTTCTTT. This chain uses TRBV7-5 with TRBJ1-1; TRBD1, the table's D call, was not compared with the DNA. TRBV7-5 is a pseudogene locus. The CDR3 extends over 16 amino acids.

The chain links TRBV11-3 to TRBJ2-3; a weak D match, TRBD2 (6 bases). The CDR3 is 14 amino acids. Trimming stripped 6 bases from V and 2 bases from J, with 12 bases between. Germline CDR1 and CDR2: SGHNT and YENEEA. The CDR3 sequence: CASREGASTDTQYF. CDR3 coding DNA: TGTGCCAGCAGGGAGGGTGCCTCCACAGATACGCAGTATTTT.

V is TRBV28 and J is TRBJ2-7, with TRBD1 matching 8 bases. V shed 2 bases, J shed 3 bases, and the junction held 9 bases outside the gene matches. This CDR3 has 16 amino acids. From germline, CDR1 is MDHEN and CDR2 SYDVKM. The CDR3 region is CASSLPGQGLDYEQYF. The CDR3 coding sequence is TGTGCCAGCAGTTTACCCGGACAGGGTTTGGACTACGAGCAGTACTTC.

The V gene is TRBV19, the J gene TRBJ1-1; D not resolved. Germline lookup yields CDR1 LNHDA and CDR2 SQIVND (reference sequence). Trimming pared 5 bases from V and 1 base from J, leaving 17 bases between. CDR3 length equals 16 residues. The chain's CDR3 is CASSVRTAGKNTEAFF. CDR3 sequence (DNA): TGTGCCAGTAGTGTGCGGACCGCGGGAAAGAACACTGAAGCTTTCTTT.

This clone qualifies as medium-sized. The chain has TRBV10-3 and TRBJ2-5; D uncertain. The germline V gene has CDR1 ENHRY and CDR2 SYGVKD. Trimming stripped 0 bases from V and 2 bases from J, with 4 bases between. This CDR3 is built from 13 residues. The DNA for the CDR3 is TGTGCCATCAGTGAGTCAAATCAAGAGACCCAGTACTTC. Protein sequence: CAISESNQETQYF.

This sequence joins TRBV19 and TRBJ2-2; D is perhaps TRBD1 (5 bases). There are 13 residues in the CDR3. Germline lookup yields CDR1 LNHDA and CDR2 SQIVND (reference sequence). Trimming pared 3 bases from V and 6 bases from J, leaving 8 bases between. The CDR3 DNA reads TGTGCCAGTAGTATGCAGACAGCCGGGGAGCTGTTTTTT. Protein product: CASSMQTAGELFF.

The V call is TRBV11-3, the J call TRBJ2-1; TRBD1 matches 8 bases. The CDR3 has 15 amino acids. The ends lost 4 bases at V and 7 bases at J; junction bases unmatched: 9. CDR1 is SGHNT, CDR2 YENEEA, per germline. The CDR3 spells CASSSNYRGVNEQFF. CDR3 nucleotides: TGTGCCAGCAGCTCAAACTACAGGGGGGTAAATGAGCAGTTCTTC. Full variable domain (remainder filled in from reference TRBV11-3 and TRBJ2-1): EAGVVQSPRYKIIEKKQPVAFWCNPISGHNTLYWYLQNLGQGPELLIRYENEEAVDDSQLPKDRFSAERLKGVDSTLKIQPAELGDSAVYLCASSSNYRGVNEQFFGPGTRLTVL.

This clone ranks as medium-sized. The rearrangement links TRBV6-8 to TRBJ2-5; 8 positions match TRBD1. Unmatched junction bases numbered 5, after V lost 5 bases and J lost 6 bases. The CDR3 contains 13 residues. In germline, CDR1 is MNHGY, CDR2 SAAAGT. CDR3 in DNA: TGTGCCAGCAGTAACACAGGGGGGAAGACCCAGTACTTC. Protein: CASSNTGGKTQYF.